This TCR beta chain was sequenced during a study of OX40 agonist ivuxolimab in advanced cancers. General study findings and limits: Normalized expansion of T-cell clones was also low for some nonresponders.

As to this clone: What it recognizes is unknown.

Per the germline V gene, CDR1 is MNHEY and CDR2 is SVGAGI. Losses at the gene ends were 0 bases for V and 0 bases for J; bases not matched to a gene: 2. This CDR3 is 16 amino acids long. Assay used: immunoSEQ multiplex PCR; TCRdb lists only in-frame clones, some missing. The table shows tens of thousands of clones, with more than 70% occurring only once. The source is an adult with an advanced solid tumor such as melanoma, head and neck, liver or kidney cancer. Sequences were derived from CD4+ or CD8+ T cells sorted from blood, sampled in a trial of the OX40 agonist ivuxolimab. V and J are TRBV6-5 and TRBJ2-3; 8 nucleotides agree with TRBD2. Here the CDR3 reads CASSYSSSGSTDTQYF. Written as DNA, the CDR3 is TGTGCCAGCAGTTACTCGTCTAGCGGGAGCACAGATACGCAGTATTTT.